The TCR beta chain described here comes from a study of tumor and adjacent non-tumor tissue in lung cancer. In the study overall: Stage I to III disease affected about nine men and about five women aged about 30 to 85. Samples averaged about 3.8 million productive TCRbeta reads each. The study's findings and limits: Top 100 clones took a larger repertoire share in normal lung. Tumor TCR diversity, when higher, was linked to shorter survival.

Three rounds of nested PCR, following a modified ARM-PCR protocol, produced the TCRbeta library. Each CDR3 protein gets one entry after TCRdb re-called the multiplex PCR reads with MiXCR. In the table there are about 85,000 distinct CDR3 sequences, more than 60% of which are singletons. CDR1 is MGHRA and CDR2 is YSYEKL in the germline V gene. The germline V and J ends were trimmed by 4 bases and 1 base, with 13 bases remaining between them. The CDR3 consists of 15 residues. RNA was extracted from bulk tissue without any cell sorting. This clonotype was seen many times. Its antigen is currently unknown.

Sequencing was done on a sample of lung tumor tissue. V and J are TRBV4-1 and TRBJ1-2; a possible D gene is TRBD1 (6 bases). The TCR comes from a man aged 70-80 years with non-small cell lung cancer. The CDR3 loop reads CASSLQPGDNYGYTF. The CDR3 DNA reads as TGCGCCAGCAGCCTCCAGCCAGGGGATAACTATGGCTACACCTTC.